The rows below give T cell receptor beta chains drawn from one sample of a study of blood T cell repertoires in COVID-19. Sequenced by immunoSEQ multiplex PCR; TCRdb stores in-frame clones only, minus some. This sample has 110,000 to 150,000 clones, with approximately 80% found just once. The specimen was peripheral blood. Every receptor here comes from a woman between 55 and 75 years old with acute or convalescent COVID-19. Each CDR3 is given with its conserved first and last residue. Fields, in order: J gene, V gene, CDR3 protein.

TRBJ2-5	TRBV6-5	CASSSDRGGLETQYF
TRBJ2-7	TRBV6-1	CASSETGVEQYF
TRBJ1-2	TRBV6-5	CASGRGFDGYTF
TRBJ1-1	TRBV24-1	CANRTQGVGGTEAFF
TRBJ2-3	TRBV3-1/TRBV3-2	CASSQFGGGLSTDTQYF
TRBJ2-1	TRBV2	CASSEALLAGEYNEQFF
TRBJ2-7	TRBV10-2	CASRRVPLAGAEREQYF
TRBJ2-1	TRBV20-1	CSASRREAPSYNEQFF
TRBJ1-2	TRBV11-3	CASSLGGDDSYGYTF
TRBJ2-1	TRBV9	CASSVALRLGANEQFF
TRBJ2-6	TRBV6-6	CASSRVLAAVSGANVLTF
TRBJ1-5	TRBV3-1/TRBV3-2	CASSQEGGGQPQHF
TRBJ1-2	TRBV28	CASSLIGNRVTNYGYTF
TRBJ1-2	TRBV6-2/TRBV6-3	CASSTPGQGEGYGYTF
TRBJ2-3	TRBV5-1	CASNSPGQGPDTQYF
TRBJ1-3	TRBV3-1/TRBV3-2	CASSRSTGAGNTIYF
TRBJ2-2	TRBV5-1	CASSTLAGVNTGELFF
TRBJ2-2	TRBV19	CASSSRASRSRGELFF
TRBJ2-3	TRBV27	CASARLRASGPSSTDTQYF
TRBJ2-1	TRBV7-7	CASSPGLAGGDEQFF
TRBJ2-7	TRBV4-2	CASSQGVRGEQYF
TRBJ1-1	TRBV7-9	CASSDRDRGRNTEAFF
TRBJ1-2	TRBV30	CAWRPGQGHLSSYGYTF
TRBJ1-2	TRBV5-4	CASSPARTGDYGYTF
TRBJ2-2	TRBV9	CASSVALADVTGELFF
TRBJ1-5	TRBV2	CASSLGGQGNQPQHF
TRBJ1-2	TRBV29-1	CSVRTSPNYGYTF
TRBJ2-5	TRBV6-5	CASGRTSGETQYF
TRBJ1-4	TRBV18	CASSTQQVGEKLFF
TRBJ2-5	TRBV16	CASSQPSSGSPRTQYF
TRBJ1-5	TRBV7-9	CASSLARNRGYYSNQPQHF
TRBJ2-1	TRBV7-9	CASSPPSGSSYNEQFF
TRBJ2-1	TRBV10-2	CASVGTSFMYEQFF
TRBJ2-7	TRBV27	CASSNGGGYEQYF
TRBJ1-2	TRBV12-3/TRBV12-4	CASSFGGSGYTF
TRBJ2-1	TRBV11-2	CASSLSDWRGSEQFF
TRBJ2-1	TRBV4-2	CASSQGTGGSYNEQFF
TRBJ2-7	TRBV5-6	CASSTHPGEQYF
TRBJ2-2	TRBV3-1/TRBV3-2	CASSLGRAANTGELFF
TRBJ1-1	TRBV28	CASSLSGQGPTEAFF
TRBJ2-1	TRBV7-2	CASNSGRNNNEQFF
TRBJ2-2	TRBV7-8	CASSYRTSGRTYTGELFF
TRBJ2-2	TRBV5-1	CASSLSGSFRTGELFF
TRBJ1-3	TRBV15	CATTPGSGNTIYF
TRBJ1-1	TRBV28	CASSLGLRQGNMNTEAFF
TRBJ2-1	TRBV4-1	CASSQDGGDYNEQFF
TRBJ1-3	TRBV19	CASSSNSLSGNTIYF
TRBJ2-2	TRBV7-9	CASSFQGGTGELFF
TRBJ1-5	TRBV7-9	CASSQGAGGNQPQHF
TRBJ2-1	TRBV7-9	CASSPNPLAGVPNEQFF